The following is a TCR beta chain sequence with its context. The sample belongs to a study of blood T cell repertoires in COVID-19. For the study at large: Nucleic acid was either cDNA or gDNA, and it came from T cells, B-cell-depleted T cells, or PBMCs.

Some clones are missing from TCRdb's copy, which holds only in-frame ones; the method was immunoSEQ multiplex PCR. The repertoire holds about 64,000 clones, with around 90% as singletons. The length of the CDR3 is 15 residues. The V end lost 4 bases, the J end lost 3 bases, and 15 bases lay between the germline ends. CDR1 is SEHNR and CDR2 is FQNEAQ in the germline V gene (reference sequence). Sequencing was done on a sample of peripheral blood. The genes are TRBV7-9 and TRBJ1-2, with D possibly TRBD1 on 6 matching bases. This sequence originates from a woman aged 80 or over with active COVID-19. Here the CDR3 DNA reads TGTGCCAGCAGCTCGTTAGGGGGGGATTACTATGGCTACACCTTC. Encoded protein: CASSSLGGDYYGYTF.